These 28 T cell receptor beta chains originate from one sample sequenced in a study of T cell responses to AZD1222 COVID-19 vaccine. Assay used: immunoSEQ multiplex PCR; TCRdb lists only in-frame clones, some missing. The data show about 140,000 clones, 75% to 90% seen once. This specimen was peripheral blood, taken on day 0 of AZD1222 vaccination. The receptor set was obtained from an adult in good health.

The CDR3 DNA sequence: TGTGCCTGGAGTTATACAGGGAAAGGCGGAGAAGCTGAAGCTTTCTTT. Encoded protein: CAWSYTGKGGEAEAFF. The V call is TRBV30, the J call TRBJ1-1, with D possibly being TRBD1 (6 bases). Germline CDR1 reads GTSNPN; CDR2 reads SVGIG (reference sequence). CDR3 length: 16 residues. Trimming cost V 2 bases and J 6 bases, with 22 bases left between them.

The rearrangement links TRBV4-1 to TRBJ1-2; D call uncertain. This CDR3 has 11 amino acids. With 4 bases removed from V and 5 bases from J, the gap between germline ends came to 5 bases. Germline V gene lookup returns CDR1 MGHRA and CDR2 YSYEKL. The CDR3 loop is CASSLGYGYTF. The CDR3 nucleotides are TGCGCCAGCAGCCTAGGGTATGGCTACACCTTC.

The gene calls are TRBV14 and TRBJ1-6, with D possibly TRBD1 on 5 matching bases. The ends were cut back, 6 bases at V and 0 bases at J, with 15 bases in the middle. This CDR3 has 17 amino acids. In germline, CDR1 is SGHDN, CDR2 FVKESK. The chain's CDR3 is CASRPGSRGSYNSPLHF. CDR3 sequence (DNA): TGTGCCAGCAGACCTGGGTCGAGGGGCTCCTATAATTCACCCCTCCACTTT.

This rearrangement joins TRBV13 to TRBJ1-5; no clear D. CDR1 is PRHDT, CDR2 FYEKMQ, per germline (reference sequence). CDR3 length: 14 amino acids. Trimming removed 0 bases at V and 4 bases at J, with 7 bases between. This CDR3 is CASSLGSQNQPQHF. CDR3 nucleotide sequence: TGTGCCAGCAGCTTAGGGTCTCAAAATCAGCCCCAGCATTTT.

CDR3 DNA sequence: TGCAGTGCTAGTACCCAGGGCACAGATACGCAGTATTTT. It is translated as CSASTQGTDTQYF. The gene calls are TRBV20-1 and TRBJ2-3; D is undetermined. Germline CDR1 is DFQATT and CDR2 is SNEGSKA (reference sequence). The V and J ends lost 3 bases and 1 base respectively, with 8 bases between them. The CDR3 has 13 residues.

This chain joins TRBV2 and TRBJ1-2; tentative D call: TRBD1 (5 bases). The CDR3 length is 11 residues. The germline V and J ends were trimmed by 7 bases and 7 bases, with 10 bases remaining between them. CDR1 is SNHLY and CDR2 is FYNNEI in the germline V gene. This CDR3 reads CASNRLGGYTF. CDR3 nucleotide sequence: TGTGCCAGCAACAGGCTCGGTGGCTACACCTTC.

This CDR3 reads CASSRDRGEREAFF. CDR3 in DNA: TGTGCCAGTAGTCGGGACAGAGGAGAGAGGGAAGCTTTCTTT. The chain carries TRBV19 and TRBJ1-1; the match to TRBD1 covers 7 bases. CDR1 and CDR2 (germline): LNHDA, SQIVND (reference sequence). This CDR3 is 14 amino acids long. V trimming: 5 bases; J trimming: 8 bases; junction bases outside the gene matches: 11.

This CDR3 is CASSLPSYEQYF. The CDR3 nucleotides read TGTGCCAGCAGCTTGCCGTCCTACGAGCAGTACTTC. The rearrangement joins TRBV5-5 to TRBJ2-7; D unclear. This CDR3 spans 12 amino acids. Trimming pared 1 base from V and 1 base from J, leaving 3 bases between. The V gene's germline CDR1 is SGHKS and CDR2 YYEKEE (reference sequence).

The CDR3 DNA sequence: TGTGCCTGGAGGGCTCTGGACAGTTTGAACACTGAAGCTTTCTTT. It specifies CAWRALDSLNTEAFF. The chain couples TRBV30 to TRBJ1-1, with a tentative D call TRBD1 (6 bases). The CDR3 totals 15 residues. The germline V gene encodes CDR1 GTSNPN and CDR2 SVGIG (reference sequence). V shed 3 bases and J shed 0 bases, with 14 bases lying between them.

The chain uses TRBV24-1 and TRBJ2-2; TRBD2 matches at 8 bases. The CDR3 covers 16 residues. Germline V gene sequence: CDR1 KGHDR, CDR2 SFDVKD. Losses at the gene ends were 5 bases for V and 7 bases for J; bases not matched to a gene: 11. The CDR3 DNA reads as TGTGCCACCAGTGCGGCGGGAGGTGTCCAACACGGGGAGCTGTTTTTT. Translating it yields CATSAAGGVQHGELFF.

V gene TRBV28 combines with J gene TRBJ1-2, with 10 bases identical to TRBD1. The V gene's germline CDR1 is MDHEN and CDR2 SYDVKM. The V gene end was trimmed by 0 bases and the J gene end by 6 bases; junction bases not matched to a gene: 10. This CDR3 comprises 17 residues. The CDR3 coding sequence is TGTGCCAGCAGTTTATGGGGTTCGACAGGGGGCTCTAATGGCTACACCTTC. Protein product: CASSLWGSTGGSNGYTF.

The V gene is TRBV5-8, the J gene TRBJ2-3; 8 bases agree with TRBD2. The CDR3 has 16 amino acids. Per germline, CDR1 SGHTS and CDR2 YDEGEE. V was clipped by 2 bases and J by 0 bases; unmatched bases: 5. Here the CDR3 DNA reads TGTGCCAGCAGCTTTTTTGTAGCGGGAAGCACAGATACGCAGTATTTT. It is translated as CASSFFVAGSTDTQYF.

The V call is TRBV29-1, the J call TRBJ2-6; D not resolved. Germline V gene lookup returns CDR1 SQVTM and CDR2 ANQGSEA. The germline V and J ends were trimmed by 4 bases and 2 bases, with 6 bases remaining between them. The CDR3 consists of 13 residues. The CDR3 is CSVVGTGANVLTF. Written as DNA, the CDR3 is TGCAGCGTTGTGGGAACTGGGGCCAACGTCCTGACTTTC.

The chain is built from TRBV24-1 and TRBJ2-1, with 8 bases lining up with TRBD2. With V trimmed by 2 bases and J by 8 bases, 4 bases remained unmatched. The CDR3 consists of 14 residues. Germline V gene sequence: CDR1 KGHDR, CDR2 SFDVKD. CDR3 in amino acids: CATSDWTSLHEQFF. DNA for the CDR3: TGTGCCACCAGTGATTGGACTAGCTTGCATGAGCAGTTCTTC.

V usage is TRBV5-8 and J usage is TRBJ1-2; the D is unclear. Germline V gene lookup returns CDR1 SGHTS and CDR2 YDEGEE. The V end lost 6 bases, the J end lost 8 bases, and 11 bases lay between the germline ends. This CDR3 spans 11 amino acids. CDR3 loop: CASTPNRGYTF. The CDR3 nucleotides read TGTGCCAGCACCCCGAATCGGGGCTACACCTTC.

The chain couples TRBV12-3 or TRBV12-4 to TRBJ2-4; D may be TRBD1 (6 bases). Trimming removed 6 bases at V and 1 base at J, with 7 bases between. CDR3 size: 13 residues. The CDR3 spells CASSRGAKNIQYF. DNA of the CDR3: TGTGCCAGCAGCAGGGGTGCCAAAAACATTCAGTACTTC.

The CDR3 loop reads CASSQEIAYGYTF. The CDR3 DNA is TGTGCCAGCAGCCAAGAGATAGCCTATGGCTACACCTTC. This rearrangement joins TRBV3-1 (or the pseudogene TRBV3-2) to TRBJ1-2; D ambiguous. Trimming shortened V by 0 bases and J by 4 bases, and 6 bases separated the two germline ends. CDR1 LGHDT and CDR2 YNNKEL come from the germline V gene (reference sequence). The length of the CDR3 is 13 residues.

This chain connects TRBV5-1 to TRBJ2-5, with D perhaps TRBD2 (6 bases). The CDR3 is 15 amino acids. Trimming removed 0 bases from V and 5 bases from J, with 14 bases in between. Germline assignment: CDR1 SGHRS and CDR2 YFSETQ. This chain's CDR3 is CASSLVEGGAETQYF. CDR3 in DNA: TGCGCCAGCAGCTTGGTAGAGGGCGGGGCGGAGACCCAGTACTTC.

The rearrangement uses TRBV18 and TRBJ2-1; D uncertain. Germline CDR1 reads KGHSH; CDR2 reads LQKENI. The V and J ends lost 6 bases and 8 bases respectively, with 8 bases between them. The CDR3 sequence is 11 residues long. The CDR3 protein is CASSATHEQFF. The CDR3 region has the DNA TGTGCCAGCTCCGCGACCCATGAGCAGTTCTTC.

The CDR3 is CASSLEVRGYGYTF. The CDR3 DNA reads as TGCGCCAGCAGCTTGGAGGTCAGGGGGTACGGCTACACCTTC. The gene calls are TRBV5-1 and TRBJ1-2, with TRBD1 matching over 7 bases. The CDR3 covers 14 residues. V was pared by 0 bases and J by 8 bases, with 7 bases of the junction left unmatched. Per germline, CDR1 SGHRS and CDR2 YFSETQ.

The chain employs TRBV3-1 (or the pseudogene TRBV3-2) and TRBJ2-5; 10 positions agree with TRBD2. Germline CDR1 LGHDT, CDR2 YNNKEL (reference sequence). Losses at the gene ends were 4 bases for V and 4 bases for J; bases not matched to a gene: 9. This CDR3 is 16 amino acids long. The CDR3 region is CASSPWGAGGPETQYF. CDR3 bases: TGTGCCAGCAGCCCGTGGGGAGCGGGGGGGCCAGAGACCCAGTACTTC.

The chain couples TRBV18 to TRBJ2-7; the match to TRBD2 covers 14 bases. V shed 5 bases and J 4 bases; nucleotides not matched to a gene: 4. This CDR3 is built from 15 residues. The germline V gene has CDR1 KGHSH and CDR2 LQKENI. The CDR3 sequence is CASSARTSGGYEQYF. The CDR3 DNA follows: TGTGCCAGCTCAGCAAGGACTAGCGGGGGGTACGAGCAGTACTTC.

V usage is TRBV19 and J usage is TRBJ2-2, with D tentatively TRBD2 (6 bases). CDR1 and CDR2 (germline): LNHDA, SQIVND (reference sequence). CDR3 length: 15 residues. V was pared by 2 bases and J by 7 bases, with 14 bases between. The CDR3 DNA reads as TGTGCCAGTAGTATAATCCTGGGAGGAGTCGGGGAGCTGTTTTTT. This sequence encodes CASSIILGGVGELFF.

This clone was seen only once. The V call is TRBV2, the J call TRBJ1-1; the match to TRBD1 covers 7 bases. The CDR3 totals 15 residues. Per the germline V gene, CDR1 is SNHLY and CDR2 is FYNNEI. V shed 6 bases and J 4 bases; nucleotides not matched to a gene: 11. CDR3 sequence reads: CASSGIGTDGTEAFF. The CDR3 DNA sequence: TGTGCCAGCAGCGGTATTGGGACAGATGGCACTGAAGCTTTCTTT.

The chain employs TRBV19 and TRBJ1-2, with 8 bases lining up with TRBD1. Germline CDR1 and CDR2: LNHDA and SQIVND (reference sequence). CDR3 length: 16 amino acids. Losses at the gene ends were 5 bases for V and 5 bases for J; bases not matched to a gene: 13. CDR3 nucleotide sequence: TGTGCCAGTAGTCACAAAACCTTCGGGACAGGATATGGCTACACCTTC. Residues: CASSHKTFGTGYGYTF.

This clone was seen just once. The rearrangement joins TRBV5-6 to TRBJ1-5, with TRBD1 as a possible D gene (5 bases). Trimming left V 6 bases short and J 0 bases short, with 13 bases between. This CDR3 is 15 amino acids long. Per the germline V gene, CDR1 is SGHDT and CDR2 is YYEEEE. Here the CDR3 reads CASIYLRDSNQPQHF. CDR3 nucleotides: TGTGCCAGCATTTACCTCAGGGATAGCAATCAGCCCCAGCATTTT.

This clone was observed a few times. The rearrangement uses TRBV11-1 and TRBJ1-5; unclear D gene. The CDR3 length is 15 residues. Trimming took 4 bases from V and 2 from J, leaving 12 bases between them. The germline gives CDR1 SGHAT, CDR2 FQDESV (reference sequence). CDR3 DNA: TGTGCCAGCAGCTCACTCGTTTCGGGCAATCAGCCCCAGCATTTT. Its protein is CASSSLVSGNQPQHF.

This chain connects TRBV5-1 to TRBJ2-1; D gene ambiguous. Trimming removed 1 base from V and 5 bases from J, with 7 bases in between. The CDR3 length is 13 residues. Germline CDR1 SGHRS, CDR2 YFSETQ. CDR3 protein: CASSLNTNNEQFF. CDR3 nucleotide sequence: TGCGCCAGCAGCTTGAACACAAACAATGAGCAGTTCTTC.